The sequence of this T cell receptor beta chain was determined in a study of a mutant IDH1 vaccine in newly diagnosed glioma. Study at large: With temozolomide cycles, or 4-6 weeks after radiotherapy alone, vaccination was started.

Concerning this clone: Its specificity is not known.

Sample time point: week 35, safety follow-up. Every vaccine dose comprised 300 ug of mutant IDH1 20-mer peptide plus topical imiquimod. Deletions cut 4 bases from V and 0 bases from J, with 10 bases between. This CDR3 contains 15 residues. Germline V CDR1 and CDR2: ENHRY, SYGVKD. Using immunoSEQ multiplex PCR, the repertoire was profiled, and TCRdb retains in-frame clones only, with some absent. The data contain about 60,000 clones, 86% of them singletons. The V gene is TRBV10-3, the J gene TRBJ1-3; D gene unclear. The input for sequencing was PBMCs, taken from a glioma patient whose treatment included an IDH1 peptide vaccine. The sequence came from a man aged 35 to 55 with glioma. CDR3 nucleotide sequence: TGTGCCATCAGTGGGCAGGCAGACTCTGGAAACACCATATATTTT. As protein: CAISGQADSGNTIYF.